This T cell receptor (beta chain) was documented in a study of blood T cell repertoires in COVID-19. For the study at large: Specimens from acute and convalescent COVID-19 originated in the United States, Italy and Spain. The cDNA or gDNA used as material had been derived from T cells, B-cell-depleted T cells, or PBMCs.

Authors' methods: Estimates of nucleated cell counts were drawn from the amplification of reference gene primers. Libraries were prepared by immunoSEQ multiplex PCR; TCRdb keeps only in-frame clonotypes and omits some of them. V, J and clone size reflect that table, while D and trimming were determined from the DNA. This table holds roughly 68,000 clones, 76% found once. The CDR3 covers 14 residues. V gave up 4 bases and J gave up 3 bases, with 13 bases separating them. Germline values: CDR1 MGHDK, CDR2 SYGVNS. Followed longitudinally, the Seattle patients had been enrolled during active infection. J is TRBJ2-7 and V is TRBV25-1, with a possible D match to TRBD1 (6 bases). This TCR came from a man aged 60 to 69 with COVID-19, enrolled during active disease. Sequencing used peripheral blood. The CDR3 DNA reads TGTGCCAGCAGTGTACCAGGGGCCCTCTACGAGCAGTACTTC. Translated: CASSVPGALYEQYF.